Detailed here is one T cell receptor (beta chain). Given a much more abundant clone one base away, this may be a read error. RNA transcripts served as template for amplifying TCR beta CDR3 sequences. Second-round multiplex PCR came after a first-round RT-PCR that employed HTBI primers. Using its own MiXCR run on the multiplex PCR reads, TCRdb lists one record per CDR3 protein. The sample includes 1 million to 1.3 million distinct CDR3 sequences, about 35% seen only once; the top ten take 11%. Ineligible for inclusion were patients with other autoimmune diseases, uncontrolled infections, pregnancy or lactation. The record originates from a study of Graves' ophthalmopathy and Graves' hyperthyroidism. CDR3 size: 11 residues. V was clipped by 11 bases and J by 15 bases, with 17 bases between them.

This clonotype was obtained from an adult man with Graves' hyperthyroidism. The chain links TRBV12-3 or TRBV12-4 to TRBJ1-6, with a weak D call TRBD1 (5 bases). The sequenced sample consisted of peripheral blood or thyroid tissue (not recorded which). The CDR3 spells CAAGAPGVLHF. As DNA, the CDR3 is TGTGCCGCTGGGGCGCCAGGTGTCCTCCACTTT.